This TCR beta chain was recovered during a study of CD8+ T cells in alopecia areata. Study conclusions and caveats: Scalp clonality and expanded CD8+ clones among the top 100 fell significantly with tofacitinib.

V was pared by 4 bases and J by 8 bases, with 11 bases of the junction left unmatched. CDR3 length: 15 amino acids. Germline CDR1 and CDR2: SGHRS and YFSETQ. Described treatment: oral pan-JAK inhibitor, 5-10 mg twice daily. RNA extraction was followed by reverse transcription into cDNA, which acted as the sequencing template. TCRdb's table, derived via immunoSEQ multiplex PCR, lists solely in-frame clones and lacks some. The top ten hold roughly 0.5% of the sample, which has 90,000 to 150,000 clones, more than 45% seen once. A note on this clone: The antigen remains undetermined.

This chain uses TRBV5-1 with TRBJ1-4, with 7 bases that match TRBD1. Here the sequenced sample was CD4+ T cells sorted from blood, taken at week 4, from a patient treated with tofacitinib. This receptor was identified in a human donor with alopecia areata. The CDR3 loop reads CASSPDRAQGEKLFF. The CDR3 DNA reads TGCGCCAGCAGCCCAGACAGGGCGCAGGGGGAAAAACTGTTTTTT.